Listed here are 7 T cell receptor beta chains from one sample, sequenced in a study of T-cell reconstitution after alpha-beta-depleted transplantation in children (dated by TCRdb to 2016 to 2017). The library was produced with PCR. The sequencing machine was an Illumina HiSeq 2500. To normalize quantification of the TCRbeta repertoire, the TCR libraries were built with molecular barcoding that relied on unique molecular identifiers. TCRdb reprocessing: public reads trimmed at Q25 with fastp, clones called with MiXCR, in-frame beta chains kept. When rows share a CDR3 protein, they turn into one entry using the most common DNA and genes. Recorded for this sample are around 370,000 distinct CDR3 sequences; 10% of them occurred a single time. Jointly, the top ten make up 2% to 3% of the sample. The sequenced sample was PBMCs from the stem cell graft donor, obtained from the stem cell graft. The receptors stem from a human donor who donated a stem cell graft to a child with acute lymphoblastic leukemia.

V is TRBV19 and J is TRBJ1-5, with 9 bases identical to TRBD1. CDR3 length: 16 residues. Trimming removed 2 bases from V and 2 bases from J; junction bases left unmatched: 4. The V gene's germline CDR1 is LNHDA and CDR2 SQIVND (reference sequence). For the CDR3, the DNA is TGTGCCAGTAGTATAACAGGGGGCTATGGCAATCAGCCCCAGCATTTT. Protein: CASSITGGYGNQPQHF.

The chain employs TRBV12-3 or TRBV12-4 and TRBJ1-1, with 7 bases matching TRBD1. The junction had 7 bases not matched to a gene; V was cut back by 8 bases and J by 10 bases. The CDR3 has 11 residues. The CDR3 sequence: CASEEGAAAFF. Written as DNA, the CDR3 is TGTGCCAGCGAAGAGGGGGCGGCAGCTTTCTTT.

The chain is built from TRBV2 and TRBJ2-1, with 14 bases that match TRBD2. Trimming removed 1 base from V and 7 bases from J; junction bases left unmatched: 3. The CDR3 runs to 16 residues. Germline lookup yields CDR1 SNHLY and CDR2 FYNNEI. CDR3 nucleotides: TGTGCCAGCAGTGAAGGACTAGCGGGAGGGGGGAATGAGCAGTTCTTC. Its translation: CASSEGLAGGGNEQFF.

The chain joins TRBV20-1 to TRBJ1-5, with 8 positions matching TRBD1. Trimming cost V 5 bases and J 4 bases; bases outside gene matches: 19. Germline V gives CDR1 DFQATT, CDR2 SNEGSKA (reference sequence). The CDR3 runs 18 residues. As DNA, the CDR3 is TGCAGTGCTCGTAACCCTAGGCAGGGGGCTGTAGGGAATCAGCCCCAGCATTTT. Its protein is CSARNPRQGAVGNQPQHF.

V and J are TRBV7-2 and TRBJ2-1; D uncertain. The V end lost 2 bases, the J end lost 9 bases, and 11 bases lay between the germline ends. This CDR3 is built from 13 residues. The germline V gene has CDR1 SGHTA and CDR2 FQGNSA. The CDR3 DNA follows: TGTGCCAGCAGCTTACCTGGTCTGGGTGAGCAGTTCTTC. Protein: CASSLPGLGEQFF.

This clonotype has more than one count but fewer than ten. The V call is TRBV18, the J call TRBJ2-7, with TRBD1 matching 7 bases. This CDR3 contains 15 residues. CDR1 and CDR2 from the germline V gene are KGHSH and LQKENI. Trimming at V came to 4 bases and at J to 1 base, leaving 7 bases not matched to a gene. Written as DNA, the CDR3 is TGTGCCAGCTCACGGCCGGGACAGAGATCCTACGAGCAGTACTTC. Translated, it gives CASSRPGQRSYEQYF.

This chain's CDR3 is CASSQDSGTTQTDTQYF. CDR3 nucleotide sequence: TGTGCCAGCAGCCAAGATTCAGGGACCACCCAGACAGATACGCAGTATTTT. V and J are TRBV3-1 and TRBJ2-3; D tentatively reads TRBD1 or TRBD2 (5 bases each). V was trimmed by 0 bases and J by 3 bases, leaving 16 bases between them. Germline values: CDR1 LGHDT, CDR2 YNNKEL (reference sequence). There are 17 residues in the CDR3.